One and the same sample provided the 10 T cell receptor beta chains below, sequenced in a study of T cell responses to AZD1222 COVID-19 vaccine. TCRdb's copy holds only in-frame clones and misses some; the assay was immunoSEQ multiplex PCR. The sample carries 90,000 to 120,000 clones, 92% recorded once. The input for sequencing was peripheral blood, taken 28 days after the second AZD1222 dose. The receptor source for this set is an adult who received the AZD1222 COVID-19 vaccine.

This chain joins TRBV6-1 and TRBJ2-7; D is uncertain. Germline V gene data show CDR1 as MNHNS and CDR2 as SASEGT. The CDR3 is 16 amino acids. Trimming removed 2 bases from V and 2 bases from J, with 16 bases in between. CDR3: CASSERSVAVTYEQYF. CDR3 coding DNA: TGTGCCAGCAGTGAAAGGAGCGTGGCAGTTACCTACGAGCAGTACTTC.

CDR3 in DNA: TGTGCCAGCAGCTTAGCTAGCGGGAGTGGTTACGAGCAGTACTTC. Translating gives CASSLASGSGYEQYF. V usage is TRBV7-2 and J usage is TRBJ2-7; 9 nucleotides agree with TRBD2. CDR1 and CDR2 (germline): SGHTA, FQGNSA. CDR3 size: 15 residues. V trimming: 0 bases; J trimming: 4 bases; junction bases outside the gene matches: 4.

This chain connects TRBV28 to TRBJ1-1; the D gene is possibly TRBD1 (6 bases). Trimming cost V 4 bases and J 1 base, with 13 bases left between them. The CDR3 is 15 amino acids. In germline, CDR1 is MDHEN, CDR2 SYDVKM. CDR3: CASSSMTTGNTEAFF. CDR3 DNA sequence: TGTGCCAGCAGTTCAATGACGACAGGGAACACTGAAGCTTTCTTT. The whole variable domain, remainder taken from reference TRBV28 and TRBJ1-1, is DVKVTQSSRYLVKRTGEKVFLECVQDMDHENMFWYRQDPGLGLRLIYFSYDVKMKEKGDIPEGYSVSREKKERFSLILESASTNQTSMYLCASSSMTTGNTEAFFGQGTRLTVV.

The chain has TRBV27 and TRBJ1-5; unclear D gene. The germline V and J ends were trimmed by 3 bases and 6 bases, with 15 bases remaining between them. Germline CDR1 and CDR2: MNHEY and SMNVEV (reference sequence). This CDR3 is built from 15 residues. The CDR3 DNA follows: TGTGCCAGCAGTTTTACACTCCCGGGGAGTCAGCCCCAGCATTTT. It encodes CASSFTLPGSQPQHF.

The rearrangement uses TRBV6-5 and TRBJ2-1; 7 bases agree with TRBD1. Germline-derived CDR1 and CDR2 are MNHEY and SVGAGI. The CDR3 length is 14 residues. Trimming removed 8 bases from V and 2 bases from J; junction bases left unmatched: 6. The CDR3 DNA reads as TGTGCCAGCCGCCGGGACAGCACCTACAATGAGCAGTTCTTC. This translates into CASRRDSTYNEQFF.

This chain connects TRBV7-2 to TRBJ1-4; maybe TRBD1 (5 bases). V was shortened by 5 bases and J by 5 bases, with 12 bases between the two germline ends. The germline V gene has CDR1 SGHTA and CDR2 FQGNSA. The CDR3 has 14 amino acids. CDR3 loop: CASSLPGRNEKLFF. DNA for the CDR3: TGTGCCAGCAGCCTCCCGGGACGGAATGAAAAACTGTTTTTT.

The V call is TRBV14, the J call TRBJ2-2; TRBD1 agrees at 7 bases. The germline V gene has CDR1 SGHDN and CDR2 FVKESK. The V segment lost 5 bases and the J segment 4 bases; nucleotides outside the gene matches: 7. The CDR3 runs 15 residues. The CDR3 DNA reads as TGTGCCAGCAGCTTCCGACAGGGCCCCACCGGGGAGCTGTTTTTT. Amino acid sequence: CASSFRQGPTGELFF.

The chain couples TRBV18 to TRBJ1-1; TRBD1 is a possible D gene (5 bases). This CDR3 has 14 residues. CDR1 is KGHSH, CDR2 LQKENI, per germline. The V gene lost 0 bases and the J gene lost 11 bases, with 16 bases spanning the gap. The CDR3 is CASSPPGVGGTAFF. The CDR3 coding sequence is TGTGCCAGCTCACCACCAGGGGTCGGGGGTACGGCTTTCTTT.

This clone was seen once. The chain carries TRBV19 and TRBJ2-5; either TRBD1 or TRBD2 may supply D (5 bases each). CDR3 length equals 14 residues. CDR1 is LNHDA and CDR2 is SQIVND in the germline V gene (reference sequence). V lost 7 bases and J lost 2, with 14 bases in between. The CDR3 sequence: CASTRGTTQETQYF. The CDR3 bases are TGTGCCAGTACGAGGGGAACAACACAAGAGACCCAGTACTTC.

This chain links TRBV19 with TRBJ1-5; TRBD1 agrees at 9 bases. The CDR3 totals 11 residues. Germline V CDR1 and CDR2: LNHDA, SQIVND (reference sequence). The CDR3: CATGGAQPQHF. The CDR3 nucleotides are TGTGCTACAGGGGGCGCGCAGCCCCAGCATTTT.